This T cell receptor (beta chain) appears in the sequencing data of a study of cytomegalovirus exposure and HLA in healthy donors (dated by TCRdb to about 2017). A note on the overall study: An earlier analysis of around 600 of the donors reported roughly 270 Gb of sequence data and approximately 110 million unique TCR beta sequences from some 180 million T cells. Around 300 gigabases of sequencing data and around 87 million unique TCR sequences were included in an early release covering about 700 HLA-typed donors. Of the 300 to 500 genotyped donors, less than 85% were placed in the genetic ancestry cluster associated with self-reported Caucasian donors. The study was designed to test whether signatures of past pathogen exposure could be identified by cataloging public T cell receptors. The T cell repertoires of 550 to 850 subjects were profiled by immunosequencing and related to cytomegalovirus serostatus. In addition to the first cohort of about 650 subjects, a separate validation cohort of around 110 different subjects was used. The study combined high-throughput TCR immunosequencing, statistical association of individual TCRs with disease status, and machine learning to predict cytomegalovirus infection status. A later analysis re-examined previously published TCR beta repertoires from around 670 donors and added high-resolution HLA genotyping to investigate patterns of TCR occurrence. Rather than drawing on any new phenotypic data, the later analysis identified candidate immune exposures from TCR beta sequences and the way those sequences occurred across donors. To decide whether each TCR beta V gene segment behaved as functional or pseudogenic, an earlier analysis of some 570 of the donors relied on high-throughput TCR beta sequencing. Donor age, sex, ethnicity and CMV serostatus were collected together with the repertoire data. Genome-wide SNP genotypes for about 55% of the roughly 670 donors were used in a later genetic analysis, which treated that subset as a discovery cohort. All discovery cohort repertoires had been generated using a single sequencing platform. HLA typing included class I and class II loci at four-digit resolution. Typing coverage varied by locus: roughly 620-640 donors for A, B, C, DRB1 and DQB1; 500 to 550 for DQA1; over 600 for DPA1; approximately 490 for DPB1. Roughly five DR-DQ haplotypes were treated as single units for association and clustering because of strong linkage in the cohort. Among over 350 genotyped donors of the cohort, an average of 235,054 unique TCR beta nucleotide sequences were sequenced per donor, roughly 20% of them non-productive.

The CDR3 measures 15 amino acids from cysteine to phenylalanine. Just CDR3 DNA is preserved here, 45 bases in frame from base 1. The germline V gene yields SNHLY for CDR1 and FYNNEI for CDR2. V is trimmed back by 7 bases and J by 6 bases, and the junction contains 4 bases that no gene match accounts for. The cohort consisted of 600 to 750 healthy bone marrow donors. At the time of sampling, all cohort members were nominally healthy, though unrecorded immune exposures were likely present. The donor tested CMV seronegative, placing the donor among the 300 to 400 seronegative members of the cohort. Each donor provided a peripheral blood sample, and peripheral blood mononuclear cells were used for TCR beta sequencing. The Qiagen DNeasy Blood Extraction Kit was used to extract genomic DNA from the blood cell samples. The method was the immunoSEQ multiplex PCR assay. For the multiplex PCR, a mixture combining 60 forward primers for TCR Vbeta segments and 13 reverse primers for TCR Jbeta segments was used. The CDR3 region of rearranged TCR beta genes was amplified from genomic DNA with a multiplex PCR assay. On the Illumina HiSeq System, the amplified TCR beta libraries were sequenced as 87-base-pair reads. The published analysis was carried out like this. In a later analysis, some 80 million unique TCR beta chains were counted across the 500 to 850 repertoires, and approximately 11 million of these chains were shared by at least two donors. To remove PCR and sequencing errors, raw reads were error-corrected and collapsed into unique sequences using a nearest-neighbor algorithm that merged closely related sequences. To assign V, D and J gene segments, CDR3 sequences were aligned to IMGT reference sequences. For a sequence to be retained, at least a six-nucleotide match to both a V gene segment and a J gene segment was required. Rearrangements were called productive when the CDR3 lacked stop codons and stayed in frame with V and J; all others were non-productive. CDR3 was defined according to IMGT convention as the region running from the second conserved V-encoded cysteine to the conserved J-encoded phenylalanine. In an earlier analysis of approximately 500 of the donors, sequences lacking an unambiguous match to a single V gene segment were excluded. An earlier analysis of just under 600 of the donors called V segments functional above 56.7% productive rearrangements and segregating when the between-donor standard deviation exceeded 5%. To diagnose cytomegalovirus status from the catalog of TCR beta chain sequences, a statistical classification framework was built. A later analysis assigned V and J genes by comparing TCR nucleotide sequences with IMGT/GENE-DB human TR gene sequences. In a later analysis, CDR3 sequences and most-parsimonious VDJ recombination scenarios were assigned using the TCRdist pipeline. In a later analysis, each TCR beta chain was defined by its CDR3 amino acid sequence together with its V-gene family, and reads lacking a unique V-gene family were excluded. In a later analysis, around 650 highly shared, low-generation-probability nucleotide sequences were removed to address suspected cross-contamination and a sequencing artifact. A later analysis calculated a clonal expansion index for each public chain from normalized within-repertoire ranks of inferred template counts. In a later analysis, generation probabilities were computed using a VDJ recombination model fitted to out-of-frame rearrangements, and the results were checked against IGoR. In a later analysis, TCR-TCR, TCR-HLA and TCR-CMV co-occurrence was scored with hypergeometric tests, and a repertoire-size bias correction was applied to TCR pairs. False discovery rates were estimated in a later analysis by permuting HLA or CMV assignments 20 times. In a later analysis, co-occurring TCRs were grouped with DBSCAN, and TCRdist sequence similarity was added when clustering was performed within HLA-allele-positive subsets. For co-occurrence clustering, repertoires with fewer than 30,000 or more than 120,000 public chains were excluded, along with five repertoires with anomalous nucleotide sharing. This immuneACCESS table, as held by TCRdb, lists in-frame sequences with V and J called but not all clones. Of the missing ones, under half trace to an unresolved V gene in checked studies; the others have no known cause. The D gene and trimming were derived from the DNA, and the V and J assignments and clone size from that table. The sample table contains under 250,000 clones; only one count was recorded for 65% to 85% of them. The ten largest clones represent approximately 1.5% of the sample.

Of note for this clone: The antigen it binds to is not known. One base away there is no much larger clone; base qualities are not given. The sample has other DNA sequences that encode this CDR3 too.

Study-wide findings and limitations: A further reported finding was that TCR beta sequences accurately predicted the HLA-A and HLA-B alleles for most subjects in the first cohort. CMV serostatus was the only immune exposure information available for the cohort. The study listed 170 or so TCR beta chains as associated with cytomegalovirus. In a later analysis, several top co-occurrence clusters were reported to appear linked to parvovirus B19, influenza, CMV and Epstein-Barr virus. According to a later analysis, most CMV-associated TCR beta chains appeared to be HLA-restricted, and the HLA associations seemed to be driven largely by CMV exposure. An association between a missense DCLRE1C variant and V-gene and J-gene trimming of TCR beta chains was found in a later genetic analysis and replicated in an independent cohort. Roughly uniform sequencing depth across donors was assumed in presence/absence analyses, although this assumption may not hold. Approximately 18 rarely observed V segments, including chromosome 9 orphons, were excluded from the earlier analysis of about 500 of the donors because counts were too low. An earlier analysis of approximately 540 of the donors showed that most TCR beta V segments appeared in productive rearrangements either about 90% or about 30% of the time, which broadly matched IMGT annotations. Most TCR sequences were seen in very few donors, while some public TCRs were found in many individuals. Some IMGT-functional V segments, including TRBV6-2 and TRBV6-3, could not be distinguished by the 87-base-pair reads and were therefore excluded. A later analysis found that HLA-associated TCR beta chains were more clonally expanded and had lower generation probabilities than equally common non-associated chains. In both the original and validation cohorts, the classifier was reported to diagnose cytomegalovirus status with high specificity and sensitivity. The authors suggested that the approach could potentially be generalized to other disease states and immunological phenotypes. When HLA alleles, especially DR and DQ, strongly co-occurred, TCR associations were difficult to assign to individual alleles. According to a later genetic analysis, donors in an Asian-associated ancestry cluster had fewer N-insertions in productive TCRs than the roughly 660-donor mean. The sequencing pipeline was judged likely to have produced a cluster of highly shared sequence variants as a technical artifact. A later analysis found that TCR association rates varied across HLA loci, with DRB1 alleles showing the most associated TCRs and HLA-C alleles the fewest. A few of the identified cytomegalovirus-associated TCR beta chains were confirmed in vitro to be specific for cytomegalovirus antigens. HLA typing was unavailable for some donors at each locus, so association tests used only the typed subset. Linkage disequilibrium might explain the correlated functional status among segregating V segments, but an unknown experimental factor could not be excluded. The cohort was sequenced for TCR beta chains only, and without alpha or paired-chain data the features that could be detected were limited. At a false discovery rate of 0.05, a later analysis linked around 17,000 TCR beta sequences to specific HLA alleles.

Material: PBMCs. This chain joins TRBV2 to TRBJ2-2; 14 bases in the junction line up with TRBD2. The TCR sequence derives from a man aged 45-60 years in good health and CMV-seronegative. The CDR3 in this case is CASTGTSGSPGELFF. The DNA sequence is TGTGCCAGCACCGGGACTAGCGGGAGTCCCGGGGAGCTGTTTTTT. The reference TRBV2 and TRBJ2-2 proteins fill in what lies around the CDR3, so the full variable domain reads EPEVTQTPSHQVTQMGQEVILRCVPISNHLYFYWYRQILGQKVEFLVSFYNNEISEKSEIFDDQFSVERPDGSNFTLKIRSTKLEDSAMYFCASTGTSGSPGELFFGEGSRLTVL.